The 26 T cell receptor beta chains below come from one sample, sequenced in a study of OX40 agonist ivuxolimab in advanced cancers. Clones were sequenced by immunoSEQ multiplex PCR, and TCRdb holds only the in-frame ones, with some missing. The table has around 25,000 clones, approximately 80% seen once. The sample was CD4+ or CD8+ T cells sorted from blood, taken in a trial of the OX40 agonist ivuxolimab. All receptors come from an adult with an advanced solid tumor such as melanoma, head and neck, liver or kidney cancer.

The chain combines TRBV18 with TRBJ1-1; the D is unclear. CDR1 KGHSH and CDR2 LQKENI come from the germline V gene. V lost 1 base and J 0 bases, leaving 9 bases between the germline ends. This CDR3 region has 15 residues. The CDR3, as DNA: TGTGCCAGCTCACCACAAGGGCTCATGAACACTGAAGCTTTCTTT. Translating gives CASSPQGLMNTEAFF.

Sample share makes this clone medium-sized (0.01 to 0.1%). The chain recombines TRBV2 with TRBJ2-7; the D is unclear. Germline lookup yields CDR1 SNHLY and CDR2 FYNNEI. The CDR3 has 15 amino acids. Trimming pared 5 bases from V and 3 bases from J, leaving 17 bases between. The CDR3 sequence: CASSPQFSRHYEQYF. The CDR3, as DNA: TGTGCCAGCAGTCCTCAGTTCTCCAGGCACTACGAGCAGTACTTC. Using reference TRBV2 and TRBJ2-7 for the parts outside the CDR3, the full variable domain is EPEVTQTPSHQVTQMGQEVILRCVPISNHLYFYWYRQILGQKVEFLVSFYNNEISEKSEIFDDQFSVERPDGSNFTLKIRSTKLEDSAMYFCASSPQFSRHYEQYFGPGTRLTVT.

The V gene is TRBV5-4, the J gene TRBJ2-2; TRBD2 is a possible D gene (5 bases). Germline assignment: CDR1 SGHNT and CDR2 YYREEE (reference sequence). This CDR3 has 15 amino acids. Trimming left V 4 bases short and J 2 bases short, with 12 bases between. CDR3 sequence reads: CASSHGEGNTGELFF. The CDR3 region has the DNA TGTGCCAGCAGCCATGGCGAGGGTAACACCGGGGAGCTGTTTTTT.

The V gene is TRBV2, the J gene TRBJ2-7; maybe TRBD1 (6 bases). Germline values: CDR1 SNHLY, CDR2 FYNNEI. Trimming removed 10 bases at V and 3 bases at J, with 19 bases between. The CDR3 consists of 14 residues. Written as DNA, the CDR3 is TGTGCCACCCTGAGAGAGGACAGACACTACGAGCAGTACTTC. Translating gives CATLREDRHYEQYF.

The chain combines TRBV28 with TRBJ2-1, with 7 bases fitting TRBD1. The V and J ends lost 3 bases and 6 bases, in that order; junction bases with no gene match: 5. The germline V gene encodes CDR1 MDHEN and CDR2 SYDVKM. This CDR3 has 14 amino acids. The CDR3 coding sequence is TGTGCCAGCAGTTTTCTACAGGGGAGCAATGAGCAGTTCTTC. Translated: CASSFLQGSNEQFF.

The DNA for the CDR3 is TGTGCCAGCAGACTAGCGGGCTCCTACGAGCAGTACTTC. Protein product: CASRLAGSYEQYF. This chain connects TRBV28 to TRBJ2-7, with 9 bases fitting TRBD2. The CDR3 runs 13 residues. Germline V lookup: CDR1 MDHEN, CDR2 SYDVKM. Germline trimming cut 6 bases from V and 0 bases from J; bases unmatched to any gene: 0.

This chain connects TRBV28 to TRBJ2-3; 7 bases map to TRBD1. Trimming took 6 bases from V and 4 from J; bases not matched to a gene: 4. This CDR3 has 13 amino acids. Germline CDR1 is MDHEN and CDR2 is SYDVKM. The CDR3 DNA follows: TGTGCCAGCAGAGGGGGCTTGGCAGATACGCAGTATTTT. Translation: CASRGGLADTQYF.

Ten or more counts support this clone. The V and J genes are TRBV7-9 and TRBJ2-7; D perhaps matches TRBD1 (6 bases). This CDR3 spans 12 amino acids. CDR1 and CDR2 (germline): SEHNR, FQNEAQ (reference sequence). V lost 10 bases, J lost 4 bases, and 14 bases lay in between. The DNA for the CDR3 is TGTGCCATACAGGGTCGGGGTTACGAGCAGTACTTC. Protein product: CAIQGRGYEQYF.

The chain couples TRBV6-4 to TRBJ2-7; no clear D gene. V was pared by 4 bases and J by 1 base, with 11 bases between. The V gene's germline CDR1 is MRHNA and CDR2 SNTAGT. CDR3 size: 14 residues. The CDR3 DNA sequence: TGTGCCAGCAGTGCGCTAGAGGAATCCTACGAGCAGTACTTC. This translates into CASSALEESYEQYF.

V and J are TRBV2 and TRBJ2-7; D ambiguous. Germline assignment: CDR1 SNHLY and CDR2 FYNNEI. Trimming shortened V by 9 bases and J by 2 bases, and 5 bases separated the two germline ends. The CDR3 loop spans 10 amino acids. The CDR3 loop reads CASQTYEQYF. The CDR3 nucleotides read TGTGCCAGTCAGACCTACGAGCAGTACTTC.

The CDR3 DNA reads TGTGCCAGCAGCGGATGGACTAGCGGGGTAAATGAGCAGTTCTTC. This codes for CASSGWTSGVNEQFF. This sequence joins TRBV9 and TRBJ2-1, with 12 bases that match TRBD2. The germline CDR1 and CDR2 sequences are SGDLS and YYNGEE. This CDR3 has 15 residues. The ends lost 3 bases at V and 7 bases at J; junction bases unmatched: 5.

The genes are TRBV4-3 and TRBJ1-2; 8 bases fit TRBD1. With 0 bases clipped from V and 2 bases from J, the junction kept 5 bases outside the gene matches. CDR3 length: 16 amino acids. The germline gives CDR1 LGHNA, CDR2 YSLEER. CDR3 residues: CASSQEVTGANYGYTF. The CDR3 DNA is TGCGCCAGCAGCCAAGAGGTGACAGGGGCGAACTATGGCTACACCTTC.

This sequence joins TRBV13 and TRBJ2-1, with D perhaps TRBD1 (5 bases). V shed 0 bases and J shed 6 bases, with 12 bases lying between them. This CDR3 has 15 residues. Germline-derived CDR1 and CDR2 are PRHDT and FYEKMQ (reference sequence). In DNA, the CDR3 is TGTGCCAGCAGCTTAGGGCAGGGAATCGGCAATGAGCAGTTCTTC. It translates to CASSLGQGIGNEQFF.

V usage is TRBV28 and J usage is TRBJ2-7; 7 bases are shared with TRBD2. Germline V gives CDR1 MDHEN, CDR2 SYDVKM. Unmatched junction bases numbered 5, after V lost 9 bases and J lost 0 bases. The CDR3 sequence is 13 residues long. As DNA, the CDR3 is TGTGCCAGTACTAGCGAGAGCTCCTACGAGCAGTACTTC. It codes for CASTSESSYEQYF.

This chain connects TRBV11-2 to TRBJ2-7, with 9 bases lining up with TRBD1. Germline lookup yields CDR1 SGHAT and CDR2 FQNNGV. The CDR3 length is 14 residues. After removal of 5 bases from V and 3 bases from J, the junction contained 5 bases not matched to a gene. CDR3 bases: TGTGCCAGCAGCACCGGACAGGGGATCTACGAGCAGTACTTC. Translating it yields CASSTGQGIYEQYF.

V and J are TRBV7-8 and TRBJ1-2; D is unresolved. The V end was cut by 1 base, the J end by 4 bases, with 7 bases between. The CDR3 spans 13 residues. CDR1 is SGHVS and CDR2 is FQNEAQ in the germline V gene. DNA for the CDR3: TGTGCCAGCAGCTTAGGTCAGACCTATGGCTACACCTTC. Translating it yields CASSLGQTYGYTF.

The CDR3 bases are TGTGCCAGCAGCCAAGAAACAGCGGGTGCCTACGAGCAGTACTTC. Its translation is CASSQETAGAYEQYF. The rearrangement joins TRBV4-2 to TRBJ2-7, with D possibly being TRBD2 (6 bases). V lost 0 bases and J lost 2, with 11 bases in between. This CDR3 is built from 15 residues. Germline V gene lookup returns CDR1 LGHNA and CDR2 YNFKEQ.

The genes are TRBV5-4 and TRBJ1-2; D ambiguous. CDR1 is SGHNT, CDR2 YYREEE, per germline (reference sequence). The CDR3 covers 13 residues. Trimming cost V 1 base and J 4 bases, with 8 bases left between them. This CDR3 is CASSLRSPYGYTF. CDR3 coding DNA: TGTGCCAGCAGCTTGCGCAGCCCCTATGGCTACACCTTC.

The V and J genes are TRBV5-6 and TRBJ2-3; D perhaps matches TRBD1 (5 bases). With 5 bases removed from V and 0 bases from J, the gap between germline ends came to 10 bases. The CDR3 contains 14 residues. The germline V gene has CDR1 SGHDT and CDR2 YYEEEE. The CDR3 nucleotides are TGTGCCAGCAGTCAAGGGGTAAGCACAGATACGCAGTATTTT. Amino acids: CASSQGVSTDTQYF.

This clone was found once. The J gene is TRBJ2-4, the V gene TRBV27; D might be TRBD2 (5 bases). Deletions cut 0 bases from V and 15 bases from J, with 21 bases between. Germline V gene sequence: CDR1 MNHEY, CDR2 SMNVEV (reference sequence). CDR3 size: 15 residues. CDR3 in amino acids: CASSLSAGSPRPSYF. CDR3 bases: TGTGCCAGCAGTTTATCCGCGGGCAGTCCCCGCCCTTCGTACTTC.

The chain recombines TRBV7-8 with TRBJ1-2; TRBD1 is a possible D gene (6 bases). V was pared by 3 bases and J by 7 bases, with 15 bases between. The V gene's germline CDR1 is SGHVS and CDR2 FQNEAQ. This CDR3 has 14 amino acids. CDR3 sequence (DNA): TGTGCCAGCAGCTTTGGAACAGGGCTCCCTGGCTACACCTTC. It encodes CASSFGTGLPGYTF.

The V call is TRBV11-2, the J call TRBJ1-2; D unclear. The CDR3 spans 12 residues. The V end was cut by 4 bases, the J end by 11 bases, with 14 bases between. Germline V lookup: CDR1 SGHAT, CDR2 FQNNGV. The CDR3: CASSSLPNVYTF. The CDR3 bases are TGTGCCAGCAGCTCGCTTCCCAACGTTTACACCTTC. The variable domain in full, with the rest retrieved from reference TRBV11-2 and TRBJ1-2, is EAGVAQSPRYKIIEKRQSVAFWCNPISGHATLYWYQQILGQGPKLLIQFQNNGVVDDSQLPKDRFSAERLKGVDSTLKIQPAKLEDSAVYLCASSSLPNVYTFGSGTRLTVV.

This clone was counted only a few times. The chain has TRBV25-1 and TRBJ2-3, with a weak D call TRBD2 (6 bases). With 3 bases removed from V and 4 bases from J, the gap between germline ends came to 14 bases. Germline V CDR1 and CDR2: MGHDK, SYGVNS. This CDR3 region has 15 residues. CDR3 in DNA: TGTGCCAGCAGTGATGACGGGAGCGAACCAGATACGCAGTATTTT. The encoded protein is CASSDDGSEPDTQYF.

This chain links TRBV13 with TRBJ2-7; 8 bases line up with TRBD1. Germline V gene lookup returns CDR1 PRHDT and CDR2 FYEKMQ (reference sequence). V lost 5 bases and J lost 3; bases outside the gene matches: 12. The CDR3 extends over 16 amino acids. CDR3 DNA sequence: TGTGCCAGCAGCCAAAATCTAAGGACAGGGTTCTACGAGCAGTACTTC. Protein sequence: CASSQNLRTGFYEQYF.

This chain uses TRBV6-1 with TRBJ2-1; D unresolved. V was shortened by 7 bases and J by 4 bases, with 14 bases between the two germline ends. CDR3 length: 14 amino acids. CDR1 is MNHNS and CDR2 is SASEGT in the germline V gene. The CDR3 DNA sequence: TGTGCCAGCACCTTAGGTGGGCAGTACAATGAGCAGTTCTTC. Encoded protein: CASTLGGQYNEQFF.

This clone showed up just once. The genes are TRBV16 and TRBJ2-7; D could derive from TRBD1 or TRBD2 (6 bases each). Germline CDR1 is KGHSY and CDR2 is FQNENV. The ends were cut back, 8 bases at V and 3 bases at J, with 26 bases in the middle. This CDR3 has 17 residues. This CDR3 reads CASWRGDVTSKVYEQYF. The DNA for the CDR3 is TGTGCCAGCTGGAGGGGGGACGTAACAAGTAAGGTCTACGAGCAGTACTTC.